This TCR beta chain was sequenced for a study of early T cells in non-severe SARS-CoV-2 infection. This clonotype has a count of ten or more. Attached unique molecular identifiers marked individual cDNA molecules. Each CDR3 protein gets one entry after TCRdb re-called the 5' RACE reads with MiXCR. The sample has about 80,000 distinct CDR3 sequences; 9.5% to 15% are singletons. V was shortened by 6 bases and J by 0 bases, with 12 bases between the two germline ends. This CDR3 spans 14 amino acids. The germline gives CDR1 MNHNY, CDR2 SVGAGI (reference sequence). The rearrangement joins TRBV6-6 to TRBJ2-7, with D perhaps matching TRBD1 (6 bases). This clonotype was obtained from an adult who was a healthcare worker with PCR-confirmed SARS-CoV-2 infection or an uninfected control (not recorded which). Sequencing was done on a sample of whole blood. This CDR3 is CASSQTDSSYEQYF. The CDR3 DNA sequence: TGTGCCAGCAGCCAGACGGACAGCTCCTACGAGCAGTACTTC.